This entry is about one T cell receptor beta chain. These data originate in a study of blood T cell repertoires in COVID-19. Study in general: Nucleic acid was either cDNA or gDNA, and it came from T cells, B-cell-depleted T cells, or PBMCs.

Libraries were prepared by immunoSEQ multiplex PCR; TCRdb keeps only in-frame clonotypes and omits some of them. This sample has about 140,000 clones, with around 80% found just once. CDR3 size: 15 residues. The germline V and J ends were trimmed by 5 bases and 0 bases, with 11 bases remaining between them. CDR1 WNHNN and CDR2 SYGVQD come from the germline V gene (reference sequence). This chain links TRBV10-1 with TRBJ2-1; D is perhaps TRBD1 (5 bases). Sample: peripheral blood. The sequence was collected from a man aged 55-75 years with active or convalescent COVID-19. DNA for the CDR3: TGCGCCAGCAGTCAGGGAATTAGCTCCTACAATGAGCAGTTCTTC. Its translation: CASSQGISSYNEQFF.